Shown below are 32 T cell receptor beta chains from a single sample sequenced in a study of blood T cell repertoires in COVID-19. TCRdb's table, derived via immunoSEQ multiplex PCR, lists solely in-frame clones and lacks some. Of approximately 31,000 clones listed, 85% to 95% are singletons. Sequencing used peripheral blood. These receptors were collected from a human donor in a cohort sampled during active COVID-19.

This chain uses TRBV11-2 with TRBJ2-7, with 9 bases lining up with TRBD2. The length of the CDR3 is 15 residues. After removal of 3 bases from V and 3 bases from J, the junction contained 6 bases not matched to a gene. In germline, CDR1 is SGHAT, CDR2 FQNNGV. CDR3 DNA sequence: TGTGCCAGCAGCTTCTTTCCTAGCGGGAACTACGAGCAGTACTTC. Its translation: CASSFFPSGNYEQYF.

The chain carries TRBV29-1 and TRBJ2-7, with D possibly matching TRBD2 (7 bases). V lost 3 bases and J 4 bases, leaving 10 bases between the germline ends. In germline, CDR1 is SQVTM, CDR2 ANQGSEA. This CDR3 has 12 amino acids. The CDR3 loop reads CSVEEGGYEQYF. CDR3 DNA: TGCAGCGTTGAGGAGGGGGGGTACGAGCAGTACTTC.

The V call is TRBV15, the J call TRBJ2-7; 8 bases match TRBD1. V trimming: 1 base; J trimming: 0 bases; junction bases outside the gene matches: 11. The CDR3 is 18 amino acids. CDR1 is LNHNV, CDR2 YYDKDF, per germline (reference sequence). The CDR3 loop reads CATSRGPPGQVSSYEQYF. The CDR3 nucleotides read TGTGCCACCAGCAGAGGCCCTCCGGGACAGGTGAGCTCCTACGAGCAGTACTTC. Based on the CDR3 plus reference TRBV15 and TRBJ2-7, the full variable domain is DAMVIQNPRYQVTQFGKPVTLSCSQTLNHNVMYWYQQKSSQAPKLLFHYYDKDFNNEADTPDNFQSRRPNTSFCFLDIRSPGLGDTAMYLCATSRGPPGQVSSYEQYFGPGTRLTVT.

The J gene is TRBJ2-1, the V gene TRBV4-2, with a tentative D call TRBD2 (5 bases). Germline V CDR1 and CDR2: LGHNA, YNFKEQ. V dropped 0 bases and J dropped 5 bases, with 8 bases sitting between them. This CDR3 spans 14 amino acids. The CDR3 region has the DNA TGTGCCAGCAGCCAAGACTGGGAGAACAATGAGCAGTTCTTC. Translated: CASSQDWENNEQFF.

The rearrangement links TRBV11-3 to TRBJ2-1, with a tentative D call TRBD2 (6 bases). CDR3 size: 11 residues. Germline loops: CDR1 SGHNT, CDR2 YENEEA. V gave up 5 bases and J gave up 10 bases, with 9 bases separating them. The CDR3, as DNA: TGTGCCAGCAGCGCCGGGGGAGAGCAGTTCTTC. Amino acid sequence: CASSAGGEQFF.

The chain links TRBV12-3 or TRBV12-4 to TRBJ1-2, with 7 nucleotides matching TRBD1. The CDR3 spans 13 residues. V shed 7 bases, J shed 6 bases, and the junction held 8 bases outside the gene matches. In DNA, the CDR3 is TGTGCCAGCACTAAAGACAGGGTTGATGGCTACACCTTC. Amino acid sequence: CASTKDRVDGYTF.

The chain combines TRBV3-1 (or the pseudogene TRBV3-2) with TRBJ2-2; 10 nucleotides line up with TRBD1. The CDR3 has 18 residues. CDR1 is LGHDT and CDR2 is YNNKEL in the germline V gene (reference sequence). Unmatched junction bases numbered 10, after V lost 3 bases and J lost 3 bases. In nucleotides, the CDR3 is TGTGCCAGCAGCCACTCCGGCGACAGGGGGCAGGACACCGGGGAGCTGTTTTTT. Protein sequence: CASSHSGDRGQDTGELFF.

The V gene is TRBV2, the J gene TRBJ2-1, with 12 nucleotides matching TRBD2. This CDR3 comprises 15 residues. Trimming took 4 bases from V and 8 from J; bases not matched to a gene: 6. The germline CDR1 and CDR2 sequences are SNHLY and FYNNEI. The CDR3 loop reads CASSATSGSWDEQFF. The CDR3 nucleotides read TGTGCCAGCAGTGCGACTAGCGGGAGTTGGGATGAGCAGTTCTTC. Combining the CDR3 with reference TRBV2 and TRBJ2-1 gives the whole variable domain EPEVTQTPSHQVTQMGQEVILRCVPISNHLYFYWYRQILGQKVEFLVSFYNNEISEKSEIFDDQFSVERPDGSNFTLKIRSTKLEDSAMYFCASSATSGSWDEQFFGPGTRLTVL.

The chain has TRBV24-1 and TRBJ2-2; TRBD2 matches at 10 bases. Looked up from germline, CDR1 is KGHDR and CDR2 is SFDVKD. V lost 4 bases, J lost 5 bases, and 9 bases stayed unmatched. The CDR3 extends over 17 amino acids. CDR3 coding DNA: TGTGCCACCAGTGACCGCAAAACTAGCGGGATAACCGGGGAGCTGTTTTTT. This encodes CATSDRKTSGITGELFF.

This clone was detected once. The gene calls are TRBV28 and TRBJ2-4; D uncertain. This CDR3 has 11 amino acids. V was trimmed by 2 bases and J by 10 bases, leaving 6 bases between them. In germline, CDR1 is MDHEN, CDR2 SYDVKM. Here the CDR3 reads CASSLGRIQYF. The CDR3 DNA reads as TGTGCCAGCAGTTTAGGTCGGATTCAGTACTTC.

The chain uses TRBV2 and TRBJ2-2, with D uncertain. CDR3 size: 12 residues. Between the trimmed V and J ends, which lost 7 bases and 3 bases, there was a span of 6 bases. Germline lookup yields CDR1 SNHLY and CDR2 FYNNEI. DNA of the CDR3: TGTGCCAGCACTTACTACACCGGGGAGCTGTTTTTT. Translating it yields CASTYYTGELFF.

The chain recombines TRBV10-1 with TRBJ2-5; the D gene is possibly TRBD2 (6 bases). In germline, CDR1 is WNHNN, CDR2 SYGVQD (reference sequence). CDR3 size: 14 residues. Trimming took off 4 bases at V and 4 bases at J, with 13 bases between the two ends. The CDR3 DNA reads as TGCGCCAGCAGTGTTGCAGGGAGGTTAGAGACCCAGTACTTC. Its translation: CASSVAGRLETQYF.

The chain has TRBV6-6 and TRBJ2-7; 7 positions match TRBD2. This CDR3 is built from 14 residues. V lost 6 bases to trimming and J lost 6 bases; unmatched junction nucleotides: 11. Germline assignment: CDR1 MNHNY and CDR2 SVGAGI (reference sequence). CDR3 nucleotide sequence: TGTGCCAGCAGGGACTCCGGGAGGAAGGGCGAGCAGTACTTC. Its protein product is CASRDSGRKGEQYF.

V is TRBV7-9 and J is TRBJ2-1; 10 bases map to TRBD2. The CDR3 length is 17 residues. Germline CDR1 and CDR2: SEHNR and FQNEAQ (reference sequence). The ends lost 5 bases at V and 2 bases at J; junction bases unmatched: 9. The chain's CDR3 is CASSRPFLAGAYNEQFF. The CDR3 DNA sequence: TGTGCCAGCAGCCGCCCATTCCTAGCGGGAGCCTACAATGAGCAGTTCTTC. Full variable domain (missing parts from reference TRBV7-9 and TRBJ2-1): DTGVSQNPRHKITKRGQNVTFRCDPISEHNRLYWYRQTLGQGPEFLTYFQNEAQLEKSRLLSDRFSAERPKGSFSTLEIQRTEQGDSAMYLCASSRPFLAGAYNEQFFGPGTRLTVL.

The V call is TRBV11-2, the J call TRBJ1-2; D is ambiguous. The CDR3 loop spans 13 amino acids. From germline, CDR1 is SGHAT and CDR2 FQNNGV. V was pared by 4 bases and J by 2 bases, with 8 bases between. As DNA, the CDR3 is TGTGCCAGCAGCTCCGGACTGAACTATGGCTACACCTTC. It yields the protein CASSSGLNYGYTF.

This chain joins TRBV6-6 and TRBJ1-6; 10 nucleotides match TRBD1. From germline, CDR1 is MNHNY and CDR2 SVGAGI (reference sequence). V trimming: 5 bases; J trimming: 8 bases; junction bases outside the gene matches: 3. The length of the CDR3 is 14 residues. CDR3 nucleotide sequence: TGTGCCAGCAGTGAGACAGGGGGCGATTCACCCCTCCACTTT. This codes for CASSETGGDSPLHF.

This sequence joins TRBV25-1 and TRBJ2-3, with D perhaps TRBD1 (6 bases). The CDR3 is 14 amino acids. From germline, CDR1 is MGHDK and CDR2 SYGVNS. Trimming removed 3 bases at V and 3 bases at J, with 10 bases between. For the CDR3, the DNA is TGTGCCAGCAGTGAGCAGGGGCTGACAGATACGCAGTATTTT. Its translation: CASSEQGLTDTQYF. Full variable domain (outside the CDR3, taken from reference TRBV25-1 and TRBJ2-3): EADIYQTPRYLVIGTGKKITLECSQTMGHDKMYWYQQDPGMELHLIHYSYGVNSTEKGDLSSESTVSRIRTEHFPLTLESARPSHTSQYLCASSEQGLTDTQYFGPGTRLTVL.

J is TRBJ2-5 and V is TRBV7-2; maybe TRBD1 (6 bases). CDR3 length equals 14 residues. V gave up 3 bases and J gave up 5 bases, with 13 bases separating them. Per the germline V gene, CDR1 is SGHTA and CDR2 is FQGNSA. The CDR3 coding sequence is TGTGCCAGCAGCTTGAGGGGGATGAGGGAGACCCAGTACTTC. It encodes CASSLRGMRETQYF.

The J gene is TRBJ1-1, the V gene TRBV9; D is ambiguous. The CDR3 contains 14 residues. The V end was cut by 2 bases, the J end by 1 base, with 9 bases between. CDR1 is SGDLS and CDR2 is YYNGEE in the germline V gene. DNA for the CDR3: TGTGCCAGCAGCGTGCTGGGAGGGAACACTGAAGCTTTCTTT. Amino acids: CASSVLGGNTEAFF.

J is TRBJ1-5 and V is TRBV27, with 12 bases identical to TRBD1. V shed 6 bases, J shed 3 bases, and the junction held 9 bases outside the gene matches. This CDR3 contains 17 residues. Per the germline V gene, CDR1 is MNHEY and CDR2 is SMNVEV (reference sequence). The DNA of the CDR3 is TGTGCCAGCAGGAGAACCGGGACAGGGGGCCCCAATCAGCCCCAGCATTTT. This sequence encodes CASRRTGTGGPNQPQHF.

The chain has TRBV27 and TRBJ2-1, with D possibly TRBD1 on 5 matching bases. V lost 5 bases and J lost 3, with 17 bases in between. CDR3 length equals 16 residues. CDR1 and CDR2 (germline): MNHEY, SMNVEV (reference sequence). The CDR3 bases are TGTGCCAGCAGTGCCCGGCTGCAGGGATACTACAATGAGCAGTTCTTC. As protein: CASSARLQGYYNEQFF.

The V gene is TRBV29-1, the J gene TRBJ1-3; 10 nucleotides agree with TRBD1. CDR1 and CDR2 (germline): SQVTM, ANQGSEA. This CDR3 is 18 amino acids long. With 7 bases clipped from V and 2 bases from J, the junction kept 17 bases outside the gene matches. CDR3 nucleotides: TGCAGCGCATGGACAGGGGGAAGGGCAACTCAAACTGGAAACACCATATATTTT. Translation: CSAWTGGRATQTGNTIYF.

This sequence joins TRBV4-1 and TRBJ2-5; no clear D gene. CDR3 length: 14 residues. The V gene's germline CDR1 is MGHRA and CDR2 YSYEKL. Trimming pared 1 base from V and 5 bases from J, leaving 11 bases between. The CDR3 reads CASSQGAGTETQYF. CDR3 DNA: TGCGCCAGCAGCCAAGGGGCAGGCACGGAGACCCAGTACTTC.

The chain uses TRBV19 and TRBJ1-3; D not resolved. V was shortened by 9 bases and J by 0 bases, with 18 bases between the two germline ends. In germline, CDR1 is LNHDA, CDR2 SQIVND (reference sequence). The CDR3 has 16 amino acids. CDR3 loop: CASSSATFFSGNTIYF. For the CDR3, the DNA is TGTGCCAGCAGTTCCGCCACTTTCTTCTCTGGAAACACCATATATTTT.

The rearrangement joins TRBV9 to TRBJ1-4; TRBD1 is a possible D gene (5 bases). The CDR3 is made up of 14 amino acids. The germline CDR1 and CDR2 sequences are SGDLS and YYNGEE. Trimming shortened V by 3 bases and J by 0 bases, and 6 bases separated the two germline ends. The CDR3 here is CASSARATNEKLFF. The CDR3 region has the DNA TGTGCCAGCAGCGCCAGGGCAACTAATGAAAAACTGTTTTTT.

The chain combines TRBV10-3 with TRBJ2-6; D gene unclear. This CDR3 is built from 15 residues. The V gene lost 4 bases and the J gene lost 2 bases, with 9 bases spanning the gap. Germline V CDR1 and CDR2: ENHRY, SYGVKD. CDR3 in DNA: TGTGCCATCAGTGCAGATACAGCTGGGGCCAACGTCCTGACTTTC. Translating it yields CAISADTAGANVLTF.

V usage is TRBV6-5 and J usage is TRBJ2-1, with a tentative D call TRBD2 (6 bases). Germline loops: CDR1 MNHEY, CDR2 SVGAGI. Trimming cost V 4 bases and J 8 bases, with 18 bases left between them. The CDR3 runs 15 residues. CDR3 DNA sequence: TGTGCCAGCAGTTCCCCGGGGGTCCCCAGGTATGAGCAGTTCTTC. This translates into CASSSPGVPRYEQFF.

The rearrangement links TRBV6-2 or TRBV6-3 to TRBJ2-5; 10 positions match TRBD2. The CDR3 spans 15 residues. The trim removed 3 bases at V and 4 bases at J, leaving 5 bases unmatched. Germline V gene data show CDR1 as MNHEY and CDR2 as SVGEGT. CDR3 nucleotides: TGTGCCAGCAGTTATCTAGCGGGAGTTTTAGAGACCCAGTACTTC. The encoded protein is CASSYLAGVLETQYF.

The genes are TRBV29-1 and TRBJ2-5; TRBD2 matches 7 bases. V trimming: 7 bases; J trimming: 2 bases; junction bases outside the gene matches: 13. CDR1 SQVTM and CDR2 ANQGSEA come from the germline V gene. This CDR3 spans 15 amino acids. The CDR3 reads CSALAYLGSQETQYF. The DNA of the CDR3 is TGCAGCGCACTAGCGTACCTAGGATCACAAGAGACCCAGTACTTC.

V usage is TRBV11-2 and J usage is TRBJ1-2, with a tentative D call TRBD1 (6 bases). The CDR3 spans 18 residues. The V gene lost 1 base and the J gene lost 0 bases, with 18 bases spanning the gap. Germline CDR1 is SGHAT and CDR2 is FQNNGV. CDR3 amino acids: CASSLVTGTSGANYGYTF. DNA for the CDR3: TGTGCCAGCAGCTTAGTAACGGGGACAAGCGGCGCTAACTATGGCTACACCTTC.

The chain joins TRBV18 to TRBJ2-1; maybe TRBD2 (5 bases). Per germline, CDR1 KGHSH and CDR2 LQKENI. Trimming stripped 3 bases from V and 5 bases from J, with 17 bases between. The CDR3 has 16 residues. CDR3 nucleotides: TGTGCCAGCTCACCCGGGATCAGTGACCTTAACAATGAGCAGTTCTTC. Protein: CASSPGISDLNNEQFF.

The V call is TRBV5-1, the J call TRBJ2-7, with no clear D. Germline V gene sequence: CDR1 SGHRS, CDR2 YFSETQ. With 4 bases removed from V and 6 bases from J, the gap between germline ends came to 11 bases. The CDR3 runs 12 residues. CDR3 in DNA: TGCGCCAGCAGCCCCAGATATCCCGAGCAGTACTTC. Amino acid sequence: CASSPRYPEQYF.